Each of the 30 T cell receptor beta chains below was sequenced from the same sample in a study of blood T cell repertoires in COVID-19. Generated by immunoSEQ multiplex PCR, the TCRdb table keeps only in-frame clones and is missing some. This sample has some 68,000 clones, with 80% to 95% found just once. Sample: peripheral blood. These receptors were obtained from a man aged 50 or older with COVID-19, enrolled during active disease.

In this sample, this clone turned up a few times. V and J are TRBV19 and TRBJ2-7; TRBD2 might be the D (6 bases). The CDR3 consists of 13 residues. V was shortened by 5 bases and J by 6 bases, with 14 bases between the two germline ends. The germline CDR1 and CDR2 sequences are LNHDA and SQIVND (reference sequence). Here the CDR3 DNA reads TGTGCCAGTAGTTGGAGGGCTAACGCCGAGCAGTACTTC. Translating it yields CASSWRANAEQYF.

The CDR3 nucleotides are TGTGCTAGTGGTTTGGGGACAGGGGGGCAGAGGGAAGCTTTCTTT. Translated, it gives CASGLGTGGQREAFF. The chain uses TRBV12-5 and TRBJ1-1; 10 nucleotides align to TRBD1. CDR1 is LGHNT, CDR2 FRNRAP, per germline. The ends lost 1 base at V and 8 bases at J; junction bases unmatched: 7. The CDR3 has 15 amino acids.

The V gene is TRBV30, the J gene TRBJ1-1, with a possible D match to TRBD1 (6 bases). CDR1 is GTSNPN and CDR2 is SVGIG in the germline V gene (reference sequence). V shed 1 base and J shed 0 bases, with 9 bases lying between them. The CDR3 length is 14 residues. CDR3: CAWSGGRLNTEAFF. Here the CDR3 DNA reads TGTGCCTGGAGTGGGGGGCGGCTGAACACTGAAGCTTTCTTT.

The chain links TRBV20-1 to TRBJ2-3; 9 nucleotides agree with TRBD1. The junction had 12 bases not matched to a gene; V was cut back by 3 bases and J by 2 bases. The length of the CDR3 is 17 residues. Germline CDR1 reads DFQATT; CDR2 reads SNEGSKA (reference sequence). Here the CDR3 DNA reads TGCAGTGCTAGTGCCGGCACCGGGACAGGGTCCACAGATACGCAGTATTTT. The encoded protein is CSASAGTGTGSTDTQYF.

This rearrangement joins TRBV11-3 to TRBJ2-1, with 8 bases matching TRBD2. The CDR3 length is 15 residues. The V gene end was trimmed by 5 bases and the J gene end by 4 bases; junction bases not matched to a gene: 7. Germline loops: CDR1 SGHNT, CDR2 YENEEA. CDR3 protein: CASSPGRASYNEQFF. CDR3 coding DNA: TGTGCCAGCAGCCCCGGGAGGGCATCTTACAATGAGCAGTTCTTC.

The V gene is TRBV3-1 (or the pseudogene TRBV3-2), the J gene TRBJ2-7, with 7 bases lining up with TRBD2. CDR1 is LGHDT, CDR2 YNNKEL, per germline (reference sequence). The CDR3 is 13 residues long. V trimming: 4 bases; J trimming: 6 bases; junction bases outside the gene matches: 6. The CDR3 bases are TGTGCCAGCAGCCTCGAGCGGGGTCTCGAGCAGTACTTC. Its protein is CASSLERGLEQYF.

V usage is TRBV4-1 and J usage is TRBJ2-3; D is possibly TRBD2 (6 bases). The CDR3 contains 13 residues. V was shortened by 7 bases and J by 0 bases, with 8 bases between the two germline ends. The V gene's germline CDR1 is MGHRA and CDR2 YSYEKL. CDR3 amino acids: CASNSGSTDTQYF. The CDR3 nucleotides read TGCGCCAGCAATAGCGGCAGCACAGATACGCAGTATTTT.

The J gene is TRBJ2-3, the V gene TRBV11-3; D possibly corresponds to TRBD1 (6 bases). The germline V and J ends were trimmed by 2 bases and 10 bases, with 16 bases remaining between them. The CDR3 covers 14 residues. Germline V CDR1 and CDR2: SGHNT, YENEEA. The CDR3 protein is CASSLSFGGSAQYF. The DNA for the CDR3 is TGTGCCAGCAGCTTATCGTTTGGGGGCAGTGCGCAGTATTTT. The variable domain in full, completed from reference TRBV11-3 and TRBJ2-3, reads EAGVVQSPRYKIIEKKQPVAFWCNPISGHNTLYWYLQNLGQGPELLIRYENEEAVDDSQLPKDRFSAERLKGVDSTLKIQPAELGDSAVYLCASSLSFGGSAQYFGPGTRLTVL.

The rearrangement links TRBV5-1 to TRBJ1-2; no reliable D call. This CDR3 has 12 residues. Germline CDR1 reads SGHRS; CDR2 reads YFSETQ. The V gene lost 4 bases and the J gene lost 6 bases, with 10 bases spanning the gap. CDR3 amino acids: CASSDIWDGYTF. The CDR3 DNA reads TGCGCCAGCAGCGACATCTGGGATGGCTACACCTTC.

V usage is TRBV29-1 and J usage is TRBJ2-6; D is possibly TRBD2 (5 bases). V was trimmed by 7 bases and J by 0 bases, leaving 19 bases between them. This CDR3 contains 17 residues. Per germline, CDR1 SQVTM and CDR2 ANQGSEA. CDR3 DNA: TGCAGCGCCCCAGCGGAAGGTCTTAGCTCTGGGGCCAACGTCCTGACTTTC. Residues: CSAPAEGLSSGANVLTF.

The table lists this clone with a few counts. The chain uses TRBV4-1 and TRBJ2-1, with D uncertain. V was shortened by 2 bases and J by 7 bases, with 9 bases between the two germline ends. The germline V gene encodes CDR1 MGHRA and CDR2 YSYEKL. The CDR3 runs 13 residues. The DNA of the CDR3 is TGCGCCAGCAGCCAACCTCCCCCTAATGAGCAGTTCTTC. Its protein is CASSQPPPNEQFF.

The rearrangement links TRBV27 to TRBJ2-3, with D possibly being TRBD2 (6 bases). The ends were cut back, 0 bases at V and 0 bases at J, with 10 bases in the middle. Germline lookup yields CDR1 MNHEY and CDR2 SMNVEV (reference sequence). The CDR3 sequence is 16 residues long. Here the CDR3 reads CASSLSLAASTDTQYF. The CDR3, as DNA: TGTGCCAGCAGTTTATCGTTAGCGGCTAGCACAGATACGCAGTATTTT.

V and J are TRBV23-1 and TRBJ2-1, with D unresolved. TRBV23-1 is an ORF, and what it does is uncertain. There are 15 residues in the CDR3. Trimming left V 3 bases short and J 0 bases short, with 9 bases between. The DNA of the CDR3 is TGCGCCAGCAGTCACGAACAGAACTCCTACAATGAGCAGTTCTTC. This sequence encodes CASSHEQNSYNEQFF.

J is TRBJ1-5 and V is TRBV7-8; the D gene is possibly TRBD1 (5 bases). V was cut by 2 bases and J by 2 bases, with 16 bases left in between. The germline CDR1 and CDR2 sequences are SGHVS and FQNEAQ. This CDR3 is 17 amino acids long. The CDR3 region has the DNA TGTGCCAGCAGCTTATCGATAAGGGGCTGGGGCAATCAGCCCCAGCATTTT. Its translation is CASSLSIRGWGNQPQHF.

J is TRBJ1-5 and V is TRBV30; no clear D gene. V gave up 1 base and J gave up 8 bases, with 12 bases separating them. CDR3 size: 13 residues. Germline assignment: CDR1 GTSNPN and CDR2 SVGIG (reference sequence). The CDR3 loop is CAWSGSHLEPQHF. The CDR3 region has the DNA TGTGCCTGGAGTGGGTCCCATTTAGAGCCCCAGCATTTT. The whole variable domain, filled in from reference TRBV30 and TRBJ1-5, reads SQTIHQWPATLVQPVGSPLSLECTVEGTSNPNLYWYRQAAGRGLQLLFYSVGIGQISSEVPQNLSASRPQDRQFILSSKKLLLSDSGFYLCAWSGSHLEPQHFGDGTRLSIL.

A word on this clone: Other DNA sequences in this sample translate to the same CDR3. The J gene is TRBJ2-7, the V gene TRBV11-2; D remains unclear. The germline gives CDR1 SGHAT, CDR2 FQNNGV. The germline V and J ends were trimmed by 5 bases and 3 bases, with 5 bases remaining between them. The CDR3 runs 11 residues. CDR3 nucleotides: TGTGCCAGCAGCAGAGGCTACGAGCAGTACTTC. Encoded protein: CASSRGYEQYF.

This clone was observed once. The V and J genes are TRBV11-2 and TRBJ2-7, with D perhaps matching TRBD1 (6 bases). V was trimmed by 5 bases and J by 4 bases, leaving 9 bases between them. This CDR3 spans 12 amino acids. Germline lookup yields CDR1 SGHAT and CDR2 FQNNGV. The CDR3 sequence: CASSPDRYEQYF. CDR3 nucleotide sequence: TGTGCCAGCAGCCCAGACAGGTACGAGCAGTACTTC.

The chain has TRBV25-1 and TRBJ1-5; TRBD1 is a possible D gene (6 bases). Germline CDR1 is MGHDK and CDR2 is SYGVNS. The CDR3 is 15 residues long. The V and J ends lost 3 bases and 8 bases respectively, with 17 bases between them. The DNA for the CDR3 is TGTGCCAGCAGTGATACGGGCAGGGGATTGGAGCCCCAGCATTTT. Protein product: CASSDTGRGLEPQHF. The full variable domain, its missing parts supplied by reference TRBV25-1 and TRBJ1-5, is EADIYQTPRYLVIGTGKKITLECSQTMGHDKMYWYQQDPGMELHLIHYSYGVNSTEKGDLSSESTVSRIRTEHFPLTLESARPSHTSQYLCASSDTGRGLEPQHFGDGTRLSIL.

This chain connects TRBV6-4 to TRBJ2-6; D uncertain. This CDR3 is 15 amino acids long. Germline V lookup: CDR1 MRHNA, CDR2 SNTAGT. Trimming removed 3 bases from V and 0 bases from J, with 6 bases in between. CDR3 nucleotide sequence: TGTGCCAGCAGTGAAGAGGACTCTGGGGCCAACGTCCTGACTTTC. This encodes CASSEEDSGANVLTF.

The chain carries TRBV6-5 and TRBJ2-2; TRBD1 matches 7 bases. This CDR3 has 13 residues. Germline V lookup: CDR1 MNHEY, CDR2 SVGAGI. With V trimmed by 6 bases and J by 5 bases, 3 bases remained unmatched. The CDR3 DNA reads TGTGCCAGCAGGAACAGGGGTACCGGGGAGCTGTTTTTT. Protein: CASRNRGTGELFF.

The count of this clone is one. This chain links TRBV4-1 with TRBJ2-5, with TRBD2 identical over 9 bases. Germline values: CDR1 MGHRA, CDR2 YSYEKL. The trim removed 4 bases at V and 1 base at J, leaving 10 bases unmatched. This CDR3 has 17 residues. The CDR3 loop reads CASSRMSTSGVQETQYF. The CDR3 DNA follows: TGCGCCAGCAGCCGCATGTCGACTAGCGGAGTCCAAGAGACCCAGTACTTC.

The chain employs TRBV4-1 and TRBJ1-1, with TRBD1 identical over 8 bases. Trimming removed 7 bases from V and 1 base from J; junction bases left unmatched: 5. CDR1 MGHRA and CDR2 YSYEKL come from the germline V gene. The CDR3 has 14 amino acids. The CDR3 spells CASTDGQGNTEAFF. CDR3 nucleotide sequence: TGCGCCAGCACCGACGGACAGGGGAACACTGAAGCTTTCTTT.

J is TRBJ2-1 and V is TRBV28; 8 positions match TRBD1. J was trimmed by 3 bases and V by 7 bases; bases with no gene match: 14. The germline V gene encodes CDR1 MDHEN and CDR2 SYDVKM. The CDR3 has 17 amino acids. This CDR3 is CASTLLSVGQGYNEQFF. In DNA, the CDR3 is TGTGCCAGCACCCTATTAAGTGTTGGACAGGGCTACAATGAGCAGTTCTTC.

V and J are TRBV6-2 or TRBV6-3 and TRBJ2-3; a weak D match, TRBD1 (5 bases). The CDR3 has 16 amino acids. Germline loops: CDR1 MNHEY, CDR2 SVGEGT. Trimming took off 7 bases at V and 2 bases at J, with 19 bases between the two ends. The DNA for the CDR3 is TGTGCCAGCATCCCCCACCCGGGTGGGGCCACAGATACGCAGTATTTT. This sequence encodes CASIPHPGGATDTQYF.

CDR3 region: CASSAGTLGEQYF. DNA for the CDR3: TGTGCCAGCAGCGCGGGGACTCTTGGCGAGCAGTACTTC. This chain connects TRBV27 to TRBJ2-7; tentative D call: TRBD2 (6 bases). Trimming left V 6 bases short and J 6 bases short, with 15 bases between. Germline V CDR1 and CDR2: MNHEY, SMNVEV (reference sequence). The CDR3 has 13 amino acids.

J is TRBJ2-5 and V is TRBV19; TRBD1 matches at 10 bases. CDR3 length: 18 amino acids. Germline loops: CDR1 LNHDA, CDR2 SQIVND (reference sequence). Trimming at V came to 2 bases and at J to 3 bases, leaving 12 bases not matched to a gene. CDR3 in DNA: TGTGCCAGTAGTATACTCCTTGCTGCGGGACAGGGGAAAGAGACCCAGTACTTC. Translation: CASSILLAAGQGKETQYF. The full variable domain, rest sourced from reference TRBV19 and TRBJ2-5, is DGGITQSPKYLFRKEGQNVTLSCEQNLNHDAMYWYRQDPGQGLRLIYYSQIVNDFQKGDIAEGYSVSREKKESFPLTVTSAQKNPTAFYLCASSILLAAGQGKETQYFGPGTRLLVL.

A single count supports this clone. J is TRBJ2-1 and V is TRBV6-1, with TRBD2 identical over 7 bases. Per germline, CDR1 MNHNS and CDR2 SASEGT. This CDR3 has 15 residues. Trimming cost V 2 bases and J 4 bases; bases outside gene matches: 5. Here the CDR3 reads CASSETPAGYNEQFF. As DNA, the CDR3 is TGTGCCAGCAGTGAAACCCCAGCGGGGTACAATGAGCAGTTCTTC.

This sequence joins TRBV5-1 and TRBJ2-1, with 8 bases fitting TRBD2. CDR1 and CDR2 from the germline V gene are SGHRS and YFSETQ. The CDR3 extends over 13 amino acids. Trimming took 2 bases from V and 9 from J; bases not matched to a gene: 4. The CDR3 bases are TGCGCCAGCAGCTTTGAGCGGGAGTTTGAGCAGTTCTTC. Protein: CASSFEREFEQFF. The whole variable domain, filled in from reference TRBV5-1 and TRBJ2-1, reads KAGVTQTPRYLIKTRGQQVTLSCSPISGHRSVSWYQQTPGQGLQFLFEYFSETQRNKGNFPGRFSGRQFSNSRSEMNVSTLELGDSALYLCASSFEREFEQFFGPGTRLTVL.

The chain recombines TRBV10-1 with TRBJ1-1; TRBD1 is a possible D gene (5 bases). The CDR3 loop spans 18 amino acids. Germline values: CDR1 WNHNN, CDR2 SYGVQD (reference sequence). The V gene lost 0 bases and the J gene lost 0 bases, with 17 bases spanning the gap. The chain's CDR3 is CASSESGEDCDLNTEAFF. The CDR3 DNA follows: TGCGCCAGCAGTGAGTCAGGGGAGGACTGCGACCTGAACACTGAAGCTTTCTTT.

The chain recombines TRBV6-1 with TRBJ2-5; TRBD2 matches 11 bases. This CDR3 is 15 amino acids long. Germline trimming cut 2 bases from V and 3 bases from J; bases unmatched to any gene: 2. Germline V gene data show CDR1 as MNHNS and CDR2 as SASEGT. The CDR3 coding sequence is TGTGCCAGCAGTGAAATGGGACTAGCGGAAGAGACCCAGTACTTC. This translates into CASSEMGLAEETQYF.